This T cell receptor (beta chain) emerged from a study of graft-versus-host responses after intestinal transplantation. The wider study: Multivisceral, liver-intestinal, or isolated intestinal transplants were given to recipients.

Only in-frame clones appear in the TCRdb table, and some are missing; sequencing was by immunoSEQ multiplex PCR. The sample has some 45,000 clones, 91% seen once. This CDR3 spans 14 amino acids. Trimming pared 4 bases from V and 0 bases from J, leaving 10 bases between. CDR1 and CDR2 (germline): SNHLY, FYNNEI. In this sample, this clone turned up a few times. The source is a human patient who received an intestinal transplant, so some T cells may come from the graft donor. Sample: PBMCs, taken 524 days after transplant. This chain uses TRBV2 with TRBJ2-7; TRBD1 is a possible D gene (5 bases). The CDR3: CASSGQGPSYEQYF. CDR3 sequence (DNA): TGTGCCAGCAGTGGGCAGGGCCCCTCCTACGAGCAGTACTTC.